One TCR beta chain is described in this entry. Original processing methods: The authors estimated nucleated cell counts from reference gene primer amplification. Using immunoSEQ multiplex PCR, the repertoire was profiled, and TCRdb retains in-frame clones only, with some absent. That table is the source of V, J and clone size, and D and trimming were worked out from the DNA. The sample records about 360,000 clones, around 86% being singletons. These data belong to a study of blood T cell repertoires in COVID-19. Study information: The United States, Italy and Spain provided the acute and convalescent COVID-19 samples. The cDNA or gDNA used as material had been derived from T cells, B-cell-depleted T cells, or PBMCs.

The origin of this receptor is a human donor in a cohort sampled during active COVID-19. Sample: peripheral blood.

DNA of the CDR3: TGTGCCAGCAGCCGCGACAGGCTAAGCAATCAGCCCCAGCATTTT. Translated: CASSRDRLSNQPQHF. The chain couples TRBV7-6 to TRBJ1-5, with TRBD1 as a possible D gene (6 bases). The V gene's germline CDR1 is SGHVS and CDR2 FNYEAQ. The CDR3 spans 15 residues. V lost 5 bases to trimming and J lost 1 base, with 12 bases between them.